The rows below give T cell receptor beta chains drawn from one sample of a study of blood T cell repertoires in COVID-19. Some clones are missing from TCRdb's copy, which holds only in-frame ones; the method was immunoSEQ multiplex PCR. The sample contains about 240,000 clones, approximately 85% of which appear only once. The sample consisted of peripheral blood. These receptors were collected from a woman between 65 and 79 years old with acute or convalescent COVID-19. Each CDR3 is given with its conserved first and last residue. A D gene is named only where the DNA matches it firmly. Rows give clone size only sometimes, using once, few, many, or a class for an expanded clone.

>TRBJ2-7|TRBD2|-|TRBV5-8
CASSGLAGGTQLSYEQYF
TGTGCCAGCAGCGGACTAGCGGGGGGGACGCAACTCTCCTACGAGCAGTACTTC
>TRBJ1-4|-|-|TRBV27
CASSLRATNEKLFF
TGTGCCAGCAGTTTAAGAGCAACTAATGAAAAACTGTTTTTT
>TRBJ2-2|TRBD1|once|TRBV4-3
CASSQDRTGRTGELFF
TGCGCCAGCAGCCAAGATAGGACAGGCCGCACCGGGGAGCTGTTTTTT
>TRBJ1-1|-|once|TRBV7-6
CASSLDRRRLMNTEAFF
TGTGCCAGCAGCTTAGACAGGCGGCGACTCATGAACACTGAAGCTTTCTTT
>TRBJ1-2|TRBD1|-|TRBV5-1
CASSLTPDRGTYGYTF
TGCGCCAGCAGCCTGACCCCAGACAGGGGCACCTATGGCTACACCTTC
>TRBJ1-1|TRBD1|-|TRBV7-6
CASRQGSGTNTEAFF
TGTGCCAGCAGACAGGGGTCCGGGACGAACACTGAAGCTTTCTTT
>TRBJ1-2|TRBD1|-|TRBV19
CASSPPDRVGYTF
TGTGCCAGTAGTCCCCCCGACAGGGTCGGCTACACCTTC
>TRBJ2-1|-|-|TRBV10-3
CAISDHLGGAGNEQFF
TGTGCCATCAGTGACCACCTTGGGGGGGCGGGGAATGAGCAGTTCTTC
>TRBJ2-4|TRBD2|-|TRBV6-1
CASSEVLLAGGWAKNIQYF
TGTGCCAGCAGTGAAGTACTACTAGCGGGGGGGTGGGCCAAAAACATTCAGTACTTC
>TRBJ2-3|TRBD1|few|TRBV6-2/TRBV6-3
CASSVRTGIGIGDTQYF
TGTGCCAGCAGCGTACGGACAGGGATTGGAATCGGGGATACGCAGTATTTT
>TRBJ2-2|TRBD1|-|TRBV19
CASSKTLTGGLNTGELFF
TGTGCCAGTAGCAAGACGCTAACAGGGGGCCTCAACACCGGGGAGCTGTTTTTT
>TRBJ1-2|-|-|TRBV7-2
CASSLGGLATNYGYTF
TGTGCCAGCAGCTTAGGGGGCCTCGCCACTAACTATGGCTACACCTTC
>TRBJ2-1|-|-|TRBV28
CASSLGGTGHEQFF
TGTGCCAGCAGTTTGGGTGGGACTGGCCATGAGCAGTTCTTC
>TRBJ1-4|-|-|TRBV18
CASSRLAGATTNEKLFF
TGTGCCAGCTCACGGTTGGCAGGGGCGACAACTAATGAAAAACTGTTTTTT
>TRBJ1-2|TRBD1|-|TRBV6-1
CASSEEDRGYGYTF
TGTGCCAGCAGTGAAGAAGACAGGGGGTATGGCTACACCTTC
>TRBJ2-1|TRBD2|-|TRBV7-2
CASSLLRGAINEQFF
TGTGCCAGCAGCTTATTGCGGGGGGCTATCAATGAGCAGTTCTTC
>TRBJ1-2|-|few|TRBV6-2/TRBV6-3
CASSLQATYGYTF
TGTGCCAGCAGTTTACAGGCTACCTATGGCTACACCTTC
>TRBJ1-3|-|-|TRBV19
CASSEANTIYF
TGTGCCAGTAGTGAAGCAAACACCATATATTTT
>TRBJ1-1|TRBD1|-|TRBV19
CASTSGQGASEAFF
TGTGCCAGTACATCGGGACAGGGGGCTTCTGAAGCTTTCTTT
>TRBJ1-2|-|once|TRBV6-2/TRBV6-3
CASSFPDLLLNYGYTF
TGTGCCAGCAGCTTTCCCGACTTACTACTTAACTATGGCTACACCTTC
>TRBJ1-5|-|-|TRBV29-1
CSVGGNSNQPQHF
TGCAGCGTGGGAGGGAATAGCAATCAGCCCCAGCATTTT
>TRBJ2-5|-|-|TRBV10-3
CAISEGTAIGGLKTQYF
TGTGCCATCAGTGAGGGGACCGCTATTGGGGGCTTGAAGACCCAGTACTTC
>TRBJ2-3|-|-|TRBV4-3
CASSQDPLIDTQYF
TGCGCCAGCAGCCAAGATCCCCTAATAGATACGCAGTATTTT
>TRBJ1-6|TRBD1|-|TRBV28
CASSFLRQGVSPLHF
TGTGCCAGCAGTTTTTTGCGACAGGGAGTTTCACCCCTCCACTTT
>TRBJ1-2|TRBD1|once|TRBV29-1
CSVEGARANYGYTF
TGCAGCGTCGAGGGGGCAAGAGCTAACTATGGCTACACCTTC
>TRBJ2-3|-|-|TRBV11-2
CASSLDLQTNTQYF
TGTGCCAGCAGCTTAGACTTACAAACAAATACGCAGTATTTT
>TRBJ1-5|-|once|TRBV20-1
CSASGDQPQHF
TGCAGTGCCTCGGGGGATCAGCCCCAGCATTTT
>TRBJ1-3|TRBD1|-|TRBV14
CASSRDRAGNTIYF
TGTGCCAGCAGTAGGGACAGGGCCGGAAACACCATATATTTT
>TRBJ1-2|TRBD1|-|TRBV29-1
CSVDRGGGYGYTF
TGCAGCGTAGACAGGGGCGGAGGCTATGGCTACACCTTC
>TRBJ1-1|-|few|TRBV19
CASGHLNTEAFF
TGTGCCAGTGGGCATTTGAACACTGAAGCTTTCTTT